The source of this T cell receptor beta chain is a study of memory CD4+ T cells and cytomegalovirus serostatus. Looking at the study overall: Donors were healthy Belgian adults, 9 CMV seropositive and 20 to 25 seronegative.

The repertoire was sequenced with immunoSEQ multiplex PCR; TCRdb's copy has only in-frame clones and lacks some. The sample shows 40,000 to 55,000 clones, roughly four fifths of them seen only once. The sort gate was single viable CD3+CD4+CD8-CD45RO+ cells for memory CD4+ T cells. Germline lookup yields CDR1 SGHRS and CDR2 YFSETQ. J gave up 2 bases and V 4 bases, and 5 bases lay outside the gene matches. There are 15 residues in the CDR3. J is TRBJ2-3 and V is TRBV5-1; 9 bases fit TRBD1. The sample taken for sequencing was memory CD4+ T cells from blood. The TCR originated in an adult in good health and CMV-seronegative. The CDR3 nucleotides are TGCGCCAGCAGCCCGGGACAGGGAGTCACAGATACGCAGTATTTT. This codes for CASSPGQGVTDTQYF.